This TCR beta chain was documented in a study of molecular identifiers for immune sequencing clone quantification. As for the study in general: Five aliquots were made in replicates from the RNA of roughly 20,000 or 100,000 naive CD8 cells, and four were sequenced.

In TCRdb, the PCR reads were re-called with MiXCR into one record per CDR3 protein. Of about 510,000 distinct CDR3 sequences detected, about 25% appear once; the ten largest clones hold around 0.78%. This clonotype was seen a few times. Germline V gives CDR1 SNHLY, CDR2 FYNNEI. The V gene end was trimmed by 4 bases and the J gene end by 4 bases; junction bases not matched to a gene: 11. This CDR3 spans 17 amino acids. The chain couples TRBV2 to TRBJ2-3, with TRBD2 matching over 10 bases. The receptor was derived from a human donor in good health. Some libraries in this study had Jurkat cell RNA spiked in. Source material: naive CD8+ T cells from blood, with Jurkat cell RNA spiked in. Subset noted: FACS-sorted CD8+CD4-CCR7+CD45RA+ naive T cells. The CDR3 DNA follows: TGTGCCAGCAGTGTGAGCGGGAGGGCCCAATTGTCAGATACGCAGTATTTT. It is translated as CASSVSGRAQLSDTQYF.